This TCR beta chain originates from a study of PD-1 blockade in classical Hodgkin lymphoma. About the research overall: Patients were dosed intravenously with nivolumab at 3 mg/kg every 2 weeks. Broader study findings: Patients with a complete response exhibited baseline diversity comparable to newly diagnosed patients. While CD8+ TCR diversity did not rise significantly by C4D1, CD4+ TCR diversity did.

With V trimmed by 4 bases and J by 8 bases, 8 bases remained unmatched. Germline values: CDR1 LNHDA, CDR2 SQIVND (reference sequence). The CDR3 has 14 residues. Data came from immunoSEQ multiplex PCR; TCRdb stores just in-frame clones and leaves some out. The table has under 20,000 clones, roughly four fifths seen once. The time point denotes: cycle 4 day 1 (C4D1), after 6 weeks of nivolumab. In every patient, relapse followed autologous stem cell transplantation, while exposure to brentuximab vedotin differed. Researchers used magnetic negative selection to pull out pure CD4+ T cells from thawed PBMCs. As for this clone: What it binds is not known.

Material: CD4+ T cells from blood, obtained before the fourth cycle of nivolumab. The receptor was isolated from a human donor with classical Hodgkin lymphoma. V and J are TRBV19 and TRBJ1-5, with TRBD1 matching 7 bases. The CDR3 loop reads CASSTSGGSKPQHF. Written as DNA, the CDR3 is TGTGCCAGTAGTACATCAGGGGGTAGTAAGCCCCAGCATTTT.